Below, 6 T cell receptor beta chains from the same sample are listed, as sequenced in a study of shared clonotypes between healthy human individuals (dated by TCRdb to 2019 to 2021). The method was the immunoSEQ multiplex PCR assay. Held by TCRdb, this immuneACCESS table contains in-frame sequences only and omits some clones. Under half of the omission traces to an unresolved V gene where checked; the cause of the rest is unknown. This sample has 2 million to 2.5 million clones in its table, and approximately 93% of those were observed once. The top ten constitute approximately 0.36% of the sample. The sample comprised naive CD4+ T cells from PBMCs. The sample's cell subset or site label is to be understood as: CD45RA+ positively selected. These receptors came from a man between 18 and 29 years old in good health. Some clones in this sample may be carry-over from other donors' samples.

This clone was counted once. This rearrangement joins TRBV18 to TRBJ2-7; tentatively, D is TRBD1 or TRBD2 (5 bases each). Germline CDR1 is KGHSH and CDR2 is LQKENI. Trimming took off 3 bases at V and 3 bases at J, with 18 bases between the two ends. The CDR3 consists of 16 residues. In DNA, the CDR3 is TGTGCCAGCTCACCCTCCGTCTTCCGGGGCTTCTACGAGCAGTACTTC. Translating gives CASSPSVFRGFYEQYF.

V is TRBV7-2 and J is TRBJ1-1; no firm D call. The CDR3 spans 12 residues. In germline, CDR1 is SGHTA, CDR2 FQGNSA. Trimming took 4 bases from V and 3 from J, leaving 6 bases between them. The CDR3: CASSSQDTEAFF. CDR3 sequence (DNA): TGTGCCAGCAGCTCACAAGACACTGAAGCTTTCTTT.

V is TRBV5-1 and J is TRBJ2-3, with 9 bases fitting TRBD2. The V gene's germline CDR1 is SGHRS and CDR2 YFSETQ. With 1 base clipped from V and 10 bases from J, the junction kept 13 bases outside the gene matches. The CDR3 is made up of 16 amino acids. The DNA for the CDR3 is TGCGCCAGCAGCTTGACCCGACAGGGACTAGCCCTGGCGCAGTATTTT. It codes for CASSLTRQGLALAQYF.

The V call is TRBV6-4, the J call TRBJ1-5; D is perhaps TRBD1 (5 bases). Germline V gene lookup returns CDR1 MRHNA and CDR2 SNTAGT. V lost 9 bases and J 6 bases, leaving 15 bases between the germline ends. This CDR3 has 13 residues. The CDR3 DNA follows: TGTGCCAGGACCGAGGGGTTCGGTCAGCCCCAGCATTTT. The encoded protein is CARTEGFGQPQHF.

The rearrangement joins TRBV5-1 to TRBJ2-7; possible D gene TRBD1, 6 bases. From germline, CDR1 is SGHRS and CDR2 YFSETQ. Trimming stripped 3 bases from V and 2 bases from J, with 9 bases between. The CDR3 covers 13 residues. The CDR3, as DNA: TGCGCCAGCAGCTGGACAGAGCCCTACGAGCAGTACTTC. Residues: CASSWTEPYEQYF.

This clone was seen more than once but under ten times. The chain is built from TRBV15 and TRBJ1-1; D is unresolved. The CDR3 has 14 amino acids. Trimming left V 5 bases short and J 1 base short, with 11 bases between. Germline V gives CDR1 LNHNV, CDR2 YYDKDF (reference sequence). This CDR3 is CATSRSTANTEAFF. The CDR3 nucleotides read TGTGCCACCAGCCGATCGACGGCGAACACTGAAGCTTTCTTT.